This T cell receptor (beta chain) was sequenced during a study of OX40 agonist ivuxolimab in advanced cancers. Trimming stripped 4 bases from V and 4 bases from J, with 11 bases between. The CDR3 runs to 13 residues. Germline V gene sequence: CDR1 SGHRS, CDR2 YFSETQ. TCRdb's copy holds only in-frame clones and misses some; the assay was immunoSEQ multiplex PCR. The sample holds roughly 20,000 clones; 83% are singletons and the top ten take about 18%. The receptor's source is an adult with an advanced solid tumor such as melanoma, head and neck, liver or kidney cancer. The material sequenced was CD4+ or CD8+ T cells sorted from blood, taken in a trial of the OX40 agonist ivuxolimab. The J gene is TRBJ1-1, the V gene TRBV5-1, with a weak D call TRBD1 (5 bases). The CDR3 loop reads CASSPWGGTEAFF. The CDR3 DNA is TGCGCCAGCAGCCCCTGGGGGGGCACTGAAGCTTTCTTT.